The 21 T cell receptor beta chains below were found in one sample sequenced in a study of regulatory T cells in long-lasting Graves disease. Arm-PCR with iRepertoire HTBI primers amplified the CDR3 regions for these TCR beta libraries. TCRdb re-called the multiplex PCR reads through MiXCR, storing one row per CDR3 protein. The repertoire holds about 470,000 distinct CDR3 sequences, with around 16% as singletons. Time point noted: newly diagnosed GD, antithyroid drugs for less than 3 months. PBMC RNA served as the TCR library source. These records were also assigned to another study, of T cells in Graves' hyperthyroidism and ophthalmopathy.

The sequencing used peripheral blood mononuclear cells (PBMCs), collected at new diagnosis, from a patient treated with antithyroid drugs. The receptors originated from a man aged 40-55 years with Graves disease.

This clonotype was seen repeatedly, ten times or more. The chain employs TRBV24-1 and TRBJ2-3; D possibly corresponds to TRBD1 (6 bases). The V end was cut by 4 bases, the J end by 4 bases, with 14 bases between. This CDR3 is built from 15 residues. The germline CDR1 and CDR2 sequences are KGHDR and SFDVKD. CDR3 DNA: TGTGCCACCAGTGACAGGGGTTCCTCCCCAGATACGCAGTATTTT. This codes for CATSDRGSSPDTQYF.

This clonotype was seen at least ten times. The genes are TRBV7-9 and TRBJ1-2, with D possibly TRBD1 on 6 matching bases. CDR1 is SEHNR, CDR2 FQNEAQ, per germline (reference sequence). V was trimmed by 4 bases and J by 5 bases, leaving 8 bases between them. The CDR3 has 12 residues. CDR3 in amino acids: CASSSQGYGYTF. In nucleotides, the CDR3 is TGTGCCAGCAGCTCTCAGGGGTATGGCTACACCTTC.

This clonotype has only a few counts. The chain couples TRBV7-2 to TRBJ2-7, with D tentatively TRBD1 or TRBD2 (5 bases each). The CDR3 has 16 residues. Germline CDR1 SGHTA, CDR2 FQGNSA. V was cut by 4 bases and J by 2 bases, with 18 bases left in between. CDR3 coding DNA: TGTGCCAGCAGCTCGAGGACCGGGACGAACGCCTACGAGCAGTACTTC. Protein product: CASSSRTGTNAYEQYF.

The genes are TRBV7-6 and TRBJ2-7; 9 positions agree with TRBD1. This CDR3 is built from 15 residues. The germline gives CDR1 SGHVS, CDR2 FNYEAQ. The trim removed 2 bases at V and 3 bases at J, leaving 5 bases unmatched. The CDR3 region has the DNA TGTGCCAGCAGCTTAACCCTGACAGGGGGCTACGAGCAGTACTTC. Translating gives CASSLTLTGGYEQYF.

There are a few counts of this clonotype. V and J are TRBV12-3 or TRBV12-4 and TRBJ2-7; D is unclear. Trimming took 4 bases from V and 0 from J, leaving 13 bases between them. The CDR3 sequence is 15 residues long. CDR3 loop: CASSSHLISSYEQYF. The CDR3, as DNA: TGTGCCAGCAGTTCCCACTTGATAAGCTCCTACGAGCAGTACTTC.

This clonotype showed up many times. The J gene is TRBJ2-7, the V gene TRBV5-1; 10 bases map to TRBD2. The CDR3 totals 15 residues. CDR1 and CDR2 (germline): SGHRS, YFSETQ. The ends lost 0 bases at V and 2 bases at J; junction bases unmatched: 2. The CDR3 reads CASSLDGTSAYEQYF. Here the CDR3 DNA reads TGCGCCAGCAGCTTGGACGGGACTAGCGCCTACGAGCAGTACTTC.

This clonotype was seen more than once but under ten times. The genes are TRBV30 and TRBJ1-3; D not resolved. V gave up 1 base and J gave up 1 base, with 5 bases separating them. Germline assignment: CDR1 GTSNPN and CDR2 SVGIG (reference sequence). There are 13 residues in the CDR3. The CDR3 reads CAWSDSSGNTIYF. CDR3 nucleotides: TGTGCCTGGAGTGACAGTTCTGGAAACACCATATATTTT.

This clonotype was recorded a few times. An end of the junction does not agree with germline; a read error may underlie this. The chain employs TRBV29-1 and TRBJ1-4; D not resolved. The CDR3 spans 12 residues. Germline CDR1 is SQVTM and CDR2 is ANQGSEA. CDR3: CSVQDVEEKLFF. In DNA, the CDR3 is TGCAGCGTTCAAGATGTTGAGGAAAAACTGTTTTTT.

This clonotype was observed at least ten times. This rearrangement joins TRBV6-2 or TRBV6-3 to TRBJ2-7, with D possibly being TRBD2 (7 bases). Looked up from germline, CDR1 is MNHEY and CDR2 is SVGEGT. The germline V and J ends were trimmed by 4 bases and 2 bases, with 15 bases remaining between them. The CDR3 contains 15 residues. CDR3 coding DNA: TGTGCCAGCAGTTTTGGGGGGGCCTTGGCCTACGAGCAGTACTTC. Translated: CASSFGGALAYEQYF.

The chain couples TRBV28 to TRBJ1-4, with TRBD1 as a possible D gene (6 bases). Per germline, CDR1 MDHEN and CDR2 SYDVKM. Between the trimmed V and J ends, which lost 3 bases and 4 bases, there was a span of 15 bases. The CDR3 length is 16 residues. The CDR3 reads CASSFNRVRGNEKLFF. The CDR3 DNA reads as TGTGCCAGCAGTTTTAACAGGGTCCGTGGTAATGAAAAACTGTTTTTT.

This clonotype was seen ten or more times. This rearrangement joins TRBV7-9 to TRBJ2-7, with TRBD1 matching over 9 bases. The CDR3 extends over 17 amino acids. With 5 bases clipped from V and 6 bases from J, the junction kept 17 bases outside the gene matches. Germline V gene data show CDR1 as SEHNR and CDR2 as FQNEAQ (reference sequence). The CDR3 DNA reads as TGTGCCAGCAGCCCGGGGACAGGGACGCATCCAGACACCGAGCAGTACTTC. This gives the protein CASSPGTGTHPDTEQYF.

Ten or more counts support this clonotype. The V and J genes are TRBV3-1 and TRBJ2-4; 7 bases line up with TRBD1. The V segment lost 3 bases and the J segment 1 base; nucleotides outside the gene matches: 3. Germline V CDR1 and CDR2: LGHDT, YNNKEL (reference sequence). The CDR3 covers 15 residues. The CDR3 DNA sequence: TGTGCCAGCAGCCACTCGGACAGGGCCAAAAACATTCAGTACTTC. Its protein product is CASSHSDRAKNIQYF. Using reference TRBV3-1 and TRBJ2-4 for the parts outside the CDR3, the full variable domain is DTAVSQTPKYLVTQMGNDKSIKCEQNLGHDTMYWYKQDSKKFLKIMFSYNNKELIINETVPNRFSPKSPDKAHLNLHINSLELGDSAVYFCASSHSDRAKNIQYFGAGTRLSVL.

This clonotype was seen many times. The chain has TRBV20-1 and TRBJ2-1; 7 bases are shared with TRBD2. Germline CDR1 is DFQATT and CDR2 is SNEGSKA (reference sequence). After removal of 5 bases from V and 2 bases from J, the junction contained 9 bases not matched to a gene. The CDR3 sequence is 15 residues long. CDR3 coding DNA: TGCAGTGCTTTCCGCGGGGGAGAGCCCTACAATGAGCAGTTCTTC. This encodes CSAFRGGEPYNEQFF.

This clonotype was counted at least ten times. The V gene is TRBV11-2, the J gene TRBJ2-3; D might be TRBD1 (6 bases). In germline, CDR1 is SGHAT, CDR2 FQNNGV. Trimming left V 6 bases short and J 2 bases short, with 15 bases between. The CDR3 runs 15 residues. In DNA form, the CDR3 reads TGTGCCAGCAGAGCAACAGGGTTTAACACAGATACGCAGTATTTT. Translated, it gives CASRATGFNTDTQYF.

The rearrangement uses TRBV2 and TRBJ1-5, with D unresolved. Germline loops: CDR1 SNHLY, CDR2 FYNNEI. V gave up 4 bases and J gave up 2 bases, with 9 bases separating them. The CDR3 runs to 14 residues. The CDR3 loop is CASSAAPGNQPQHF. The CDR3 DNA is TGTGCCAGCAGTGCAGCCCCCGGCAATCAGCCCCAGCATTTT.

The genes are TRBV7-8 and TRBJ1-1; a possible D gene is TRBD1 (5 bases). The CDR3 covers 15 residues. Germline V lookup: CDR1 SGHVS, CDR2 FQNEAQ. V was shortened by 3 bases and J by 5 bases, with 16 bases between the two germline ends. The CDR3 reads CASSFYTGSRTEAFF. The CDR3 DNA reads TGTGCCAGCAGCTTCTATACAGGCTCGCGGACTGAAGCTTTCTTT.

This clonotype came up many times. The V call is TRBV18, the J call TRBJ2-3, with TRBD1 identical over 9 bases. The ends lost 6 bases at V and 0 bases at J; junction bases unmatched: 4. Germline V gene data show CDR1 as KGHSH and CDR2 as LQKENI. The CDR3 totals 15 residues. The CDR3 loop is CASSSDRGSTDTQYF. The DNA for the CDR3 is TGTGCCAGCTCCTCGGACAGGGGAAGCACAGATACGCAGTATTTT. The variable domain in full, completed from reference TRBV18 and TRBJ2-3, reads NAGVMQNPRHLVRRRGQEARLRCSPMKGHSHVYWYRQLPEEGLKFMVYLQKENIIDESGMPKERFSAEFPKEGPSILRIQQVVRGDSAAYFCASSSDRGSTDTQYFGPGTRLTVL.

This clonotype was recorded many times. This rearrangement joins TRBV20-1 to TRBJ1-1; no clear D gene. The V gene's germline CDR1 is DFQATT and CDR2 SNEGSKA (reference sequence). With 3 bases removed from V and 8 bases from J, the gap between germline ends came to 13 bases. The CDR3 extends over 12 amino acids. Written as DNA, the CDR3 is TGCAGTGCTAGCAGCCGCGTAGGGGAAGCTTTCTTT. This codes for CSASSRVGEAFF.

This clonotype was observed many times. The J gene is TRBJ2-7, the V gene TRBV28; 10 bases map to TRBD2. Per the germline V gene, CDR1 is MDHEN and CDR2 is SYDVKM. Unmatched junction bases numbered 5, after V lost 5 bases and J lost 1 base. This CDR3 has 15 amino acids. The chain's CDR3 is CASSPSGRGSYEQYF. CDR3 sequence (DNA): TGTGCCAGCAGTCCTAGCGGGAGAGGGTCCTACGAGCAGTACTTC.

The chain has TRBV12-3 or TRBV12-4 and TRBJ2-6; D gene unclear. The V gene lost 3 bases and the J gene lost 1 base, with 16 bases spanning the gap. CDR3 size: 18 residues. The chain's CDR3 is CASSLGFRWGSGANVLTF. DNA for the CDR3: TGTGCCAGCAGTTTGGGGTTTAGGTGGGGATCTGGGGCCAACGTCCTGACTTTC.

In its sample, this clonotype was seen many times. CDR3 in amino acids: CASSSGQGAYGYTF. DNA for the CDR3: TGCGCCAGCAGCTCTGGACAGGGGGCCTATGGCTACACCTTC. The chain is built from TRBV5-1 and TRBJ1-2, with 11 bases identical to TRBD1. Germline V gene sequence: CDR1 SGHRS, CDR2 YFSETQ. Trimming cost V 3 bases and J 4 bases; bases outside gene matches: 2. The CDR3 is 14 residues long.